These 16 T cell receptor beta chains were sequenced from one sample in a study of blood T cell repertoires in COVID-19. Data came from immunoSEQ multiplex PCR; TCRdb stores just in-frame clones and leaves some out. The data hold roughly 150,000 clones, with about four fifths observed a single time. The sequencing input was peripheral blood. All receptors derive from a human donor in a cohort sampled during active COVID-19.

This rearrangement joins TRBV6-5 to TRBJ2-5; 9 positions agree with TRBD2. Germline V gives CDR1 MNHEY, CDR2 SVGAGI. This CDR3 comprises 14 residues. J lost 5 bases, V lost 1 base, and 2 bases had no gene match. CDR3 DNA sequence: TGTGCCAGCAGTTACTTAGCGGGGGATGAGACCCAGTACTTC. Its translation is CASSYLAGDETQYF.

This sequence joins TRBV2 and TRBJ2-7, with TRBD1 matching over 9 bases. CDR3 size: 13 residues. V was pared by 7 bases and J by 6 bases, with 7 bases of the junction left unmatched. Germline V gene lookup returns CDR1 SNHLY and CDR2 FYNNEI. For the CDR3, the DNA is TGTGCCAGCACGAAAACAGGGGGCCTCGAGCAGTACTTC. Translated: CASTKTGGLEQYF.

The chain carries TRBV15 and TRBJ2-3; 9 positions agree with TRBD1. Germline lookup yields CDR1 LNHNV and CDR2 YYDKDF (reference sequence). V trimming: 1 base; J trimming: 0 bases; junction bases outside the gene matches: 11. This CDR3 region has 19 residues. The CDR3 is CATSRVSGQGYPSTDTQYF. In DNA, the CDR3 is TGTGCCACCAGCAGAGTCTCGGGACAGGGCTATCCTAGCACAGATACGCAGTATTTT.

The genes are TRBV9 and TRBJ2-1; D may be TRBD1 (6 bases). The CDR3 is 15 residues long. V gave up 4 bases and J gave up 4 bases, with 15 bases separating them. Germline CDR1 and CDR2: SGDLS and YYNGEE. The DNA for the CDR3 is TGTGCCAGCAGCCCCCGACAGGAGAATTACAATGAGCAGTTCTTC. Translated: CASSPRQENYNEQFF.

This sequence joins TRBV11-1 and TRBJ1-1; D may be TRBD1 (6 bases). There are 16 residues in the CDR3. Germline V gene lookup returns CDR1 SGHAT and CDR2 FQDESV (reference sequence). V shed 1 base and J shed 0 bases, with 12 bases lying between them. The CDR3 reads CASSLGQGSMNTEAFF. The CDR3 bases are TGTGCCAGCAGCTTAGGGCAGGGGAGCATGAACACTGAAGCTTTCTTT. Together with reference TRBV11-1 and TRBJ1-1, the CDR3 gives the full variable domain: EAEVAQSPRYKITEKSQAVAFWCDPISGHATLYWYRQILGQGPELLVQFQDESVVDDSQLPKDRFSAERLKGVDSTLKIQPAELGDSAMYLCASSLGQGSMNTEAFFGQGTRLTVV.

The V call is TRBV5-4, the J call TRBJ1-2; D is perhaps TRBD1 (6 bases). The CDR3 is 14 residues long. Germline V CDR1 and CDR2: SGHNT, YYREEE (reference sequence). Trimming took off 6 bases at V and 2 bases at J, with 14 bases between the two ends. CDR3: CASTVRTANYGYTF. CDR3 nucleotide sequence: TGTGCCAGCACCGTTAGGACAGCCAACTATGGCTACACCTTC.

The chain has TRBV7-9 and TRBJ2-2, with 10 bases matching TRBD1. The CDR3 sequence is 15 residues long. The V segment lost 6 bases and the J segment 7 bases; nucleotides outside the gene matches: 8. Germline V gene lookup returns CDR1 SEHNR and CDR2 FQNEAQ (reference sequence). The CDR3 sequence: CASSSGTGDIGELFF. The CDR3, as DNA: TGTGCCAGCAGTAGCGGGACAGGGGATATCGGGGAGCTGTTTTTT. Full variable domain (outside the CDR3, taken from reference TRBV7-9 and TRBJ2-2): DTGVSQNPRHKITKRGQNVTFRCDPISEHNRLYWYRQTLGQGPEFLTYFQNEAQLEKSRLLSDRFSAERPKGSFSTLEIQRTEQGDSAMYLCASSSGTGDIGELFFGEGSRLTVL.

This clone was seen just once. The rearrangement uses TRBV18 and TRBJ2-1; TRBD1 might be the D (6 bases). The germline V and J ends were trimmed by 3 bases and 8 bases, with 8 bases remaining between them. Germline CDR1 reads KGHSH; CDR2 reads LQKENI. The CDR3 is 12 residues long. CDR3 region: CASSPQGYEQFF. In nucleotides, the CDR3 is TGTGCCAGCTCACCGCAGGGGTATGAGCAGTTCTTC.

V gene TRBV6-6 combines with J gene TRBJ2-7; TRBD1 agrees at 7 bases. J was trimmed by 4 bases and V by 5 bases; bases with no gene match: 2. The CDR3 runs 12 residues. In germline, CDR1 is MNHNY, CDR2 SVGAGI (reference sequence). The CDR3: CASSKTGYEQYF. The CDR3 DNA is TGTGCCAGCAGTAAGACAGGGTACGAGCAGTACTTC.

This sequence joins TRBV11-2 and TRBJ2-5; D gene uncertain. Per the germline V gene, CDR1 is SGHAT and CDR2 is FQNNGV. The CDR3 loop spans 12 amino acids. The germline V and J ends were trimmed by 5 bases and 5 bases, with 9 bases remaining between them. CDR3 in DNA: TGTGCCAGCAGCGGGTCTAGGGAGACCCAGTACTTC. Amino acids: CASSGSRETQYF.

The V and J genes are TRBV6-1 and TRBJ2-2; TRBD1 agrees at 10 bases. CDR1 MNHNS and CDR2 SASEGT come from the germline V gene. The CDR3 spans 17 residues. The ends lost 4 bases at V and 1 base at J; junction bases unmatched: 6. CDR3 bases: TGTGCCAGCAGTGGGTGGACAGGGGGAAGGAACACCGGGGAGCTGTTTTTT. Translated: CASSGWTGGRNTGELFF.

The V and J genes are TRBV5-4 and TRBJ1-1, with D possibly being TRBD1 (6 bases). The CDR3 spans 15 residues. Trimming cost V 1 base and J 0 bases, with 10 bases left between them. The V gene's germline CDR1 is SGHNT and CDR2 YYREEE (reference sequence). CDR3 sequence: CASSLKAGVNTEAFF. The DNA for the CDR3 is TGTGCCAGCAGCTTGAAGGCAGGGGTGAACACTGAAGCTTTCTTT.

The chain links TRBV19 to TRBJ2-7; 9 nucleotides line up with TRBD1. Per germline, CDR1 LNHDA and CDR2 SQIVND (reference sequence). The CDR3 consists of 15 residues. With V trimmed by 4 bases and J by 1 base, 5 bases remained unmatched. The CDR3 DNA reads TGTGCCAGTAGTACACGGGACAGGGATTCCTACGAGCAGTACTTC. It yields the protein CASSTRDRDSYEQYF. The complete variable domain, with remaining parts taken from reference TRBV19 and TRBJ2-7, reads DGGITQSPKYLFRKEGQNVTLSCEQNLNHDAMYWYRQDPGQGLRLIYYSQIVNDFQKGDIAEGYSVSREKKESFPLTVTSAQKNPTAFYLCASSTRDRDSYEQYFGPGTRLTVT.

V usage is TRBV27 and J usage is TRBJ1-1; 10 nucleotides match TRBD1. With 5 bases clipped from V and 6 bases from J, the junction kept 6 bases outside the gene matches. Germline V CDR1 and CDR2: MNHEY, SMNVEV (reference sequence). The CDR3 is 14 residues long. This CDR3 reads CASSPGTGDAEAFF. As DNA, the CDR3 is TGTGCCAGCAGTCCGGGGACAGGGGATGCTGAAGCTTTCTTT.

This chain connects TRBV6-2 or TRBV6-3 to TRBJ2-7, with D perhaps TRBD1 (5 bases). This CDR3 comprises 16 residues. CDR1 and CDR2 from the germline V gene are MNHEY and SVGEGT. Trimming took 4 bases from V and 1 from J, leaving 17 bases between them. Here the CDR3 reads CASSSRTLPLSYEQYF. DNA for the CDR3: TGTGCCAGCAGTTCCCGGACACTACCCCTTTCCTACGAGCAGTACTTC.

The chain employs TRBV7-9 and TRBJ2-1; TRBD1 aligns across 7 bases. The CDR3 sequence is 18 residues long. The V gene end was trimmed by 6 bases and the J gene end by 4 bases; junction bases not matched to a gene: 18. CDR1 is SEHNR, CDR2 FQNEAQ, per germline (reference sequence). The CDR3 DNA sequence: TGTGCCAGCAGTCCCGTCAAAGGGGGCTGGGATGGATACAATGAGCAGTTCTTC. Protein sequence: CASSPVKGGWDGYNEQFF.